A selection of T cell receptor beta chains follows, all from one sample in a study of OX40 agonist ivuxolimab in advanced cancers. Method: immunoSEQ multiplex PCR; TCRdb's copy keeps in-frame clones and lacks some. The sample has about 45,000 clones, roughly 90% seen once; the top ten hold 15% to 20%. Sequencing used CD4+ or CD8+ T cells sorted from blood, obtained in a trial of the OX40 agonist ivuxolimab. The source of these receptors is an adult with an advanced solid tumor such as melanoma, head and neck, liver or kidney cancer. The CDR3 runs from the conserved cysteine through the conserved F or W. Fields, in order: J gene, V gene, CDR3 protein.

>TRBJ2-7|TRBV6-5
CASSYSAEWTYEQYF
>TRBJ2-1|TRBV5-6
CASSGGTSGRQQFF
>TRBJ1-4|TRBV15
CATSPSPGQAEKLFF
>TRBJ1-2|TRBV13
CASSLVSDDYGYTF
>TRBJ2-3|TRBV10-3
CAITGEGADTQYF
>TRBJ2-5|TRBV7-8
CASSFRDQRSRETQYF
>TRBJ2-1|TRBV6-5
CASSQLAGGHNEQFF
>TRBJ2-2|TRBV19
CASSRDREGSGELFF
>TRBJ2-2|TRBV29-1
CSGRGLTGELFF
>TRBJ1-5|TRBV7-8
CASSLAAGSYSNQPQHF
>TRBJ1-2|TRBV6-5
CASSYAEGVIYGYTF
>TRBJ1-6|TRBV15
CATSMDRNNSPLHF
>TRBJ2-7|TRBV19
CASSPRGVGYEQYF
>TRBJ2-4|TRBV18
CASSLDRDKNIQYF
>TRBJ2-1|TRBV6-5
CASTMLGEQFF
>TRBJ1-6|TRBV19
CASSIDRDRGLNSPLHF
>TRBJ1-1|TRBV30
CAWSGKGMNTEAFF
>TRBJ1-1|TRBV4-1
CASSQAGRTADEAFF
>TRBJ1-2|TRBV11-2
CASSLDPQARDGYTF
>TRBJ2-5|TRBV28
CASSFERRGKETQYF
>TRBJ1-2|TRBV9
CASSPPGGTNYGYTF
>TRBJ2-1|TRBV29-1
CSVDPREGHNEQFF
>TRBJ1-1|TRBV5-6
CASSEGGTEAFF
>TRBJ2-3|TRBV7-8
CASSLRTGSTDTQYF
>TRBJ1-1|TRBV4-3
CASSQGPGAFF
>TRBJ2-1|TRBV10-1
CASSDTMGNEQFF
>TRBJ1-2|TRBV7-2
CASSARQGSYTF
>TRBJ2-2|TRBV7-9
CASSLGYTGELFF